One and the same sample provided the 16 T cell receptor beta chains below, sequenced in a study of blood T cell repertoires in COVID-19. Data came from immunoSEQ multiplex PCR; TCRdb stores just in-frame clones and leaves some out. The profile shows about 16,000 clones, nearly 90% of them singletons. The sequencing sample was made of peripheral blood. The receptors here all came from a human donor in a cohort sampled during active COVID-19.

This sequence joins TRBV19 and TRBJ2-7; no clear D gene. The V end lost 5 bases, the J end lost 2 bases, and 16 bases lay between the germline ends. The CDR3 has 15 residues. CDR1 LNHDA and CDR2 SQIVND come from the germline V gene (reference sequence). The CDR3 here is CASSFGSTPTYEQYF. The CDR3 DNA is TGTGCCAGTAGTTTCGGGTCCACCCCAACCTACGAGCAGTACTTC.

This chain joins TRBV5-1 and TRBJ2-7; 7 nucleotides agree with TRBD1. With V trimmed by 3 bases and J by 0 bases, 3 bases remained unmatched. Germline-derived CDR1 and CDR2 are SGHRS and YFSETQ. The CDR3 has 14 residues. The CDR3 sequence is CASSSTGDSYEQYF. CDR3 bases: TGCGCCAGCAGCTCCACAGGGGACTCCTACGAGCAGTACTTC.

The count of this clone is one. The V gene is TRBV24-1, the J gene TRBJ2-3, with 7 bases matching TRBD2. This CDR3 region has 13 residues. With 6 bases clipped from V and 4 bases from J, the junction kept 3 bases outside the gene matches. Germline lookup yields CDR1 KGHDR and CDR2 SFDVKD. DNA for the CDR3: TGTGCCACCAGTCGGGGGGTGGCAGATACGCAGTATTTT. Translating gives CATSRGVADTQYF.

The chain couples TRBV3-1 (or the pseudogene TRBV3-2) to TRBJ1-2; 9 positions match TRBD1. The CDR3 spans 16 residues. V lost 4 bases and J lost 0; bases outside the gene matches: 6. Germline lookup yields CDR1 LGHDT and CDR2 YNNKEL (reference sequence). This chain's CDR3 is CASSPGTGPANYGYTF. CDR3 DNA: TGTGCCAGCAGCCCAGGGACAGGGCCAGCTAACTATGGCTACACCTTC.

V and J are TRBV5-4 and TRBJ1-6, with unresolved D. The germline V gene has CDR1 SGHNT and CDR2 YYREEE (reference sequence). This CDR3 has 14 residues. Trimming stripped 6 bases from V and 5 bases from J, with 12 bases between. The CDR3 DNA reads TGTGCCAGCAACTCCCTAGGCAATAATTCACCCCTCCACTTT. It yields the protein CASNSLGNNSPLHF.

This clone was detected only once. J is TRBJ2-7 and V is TRBV4-1; 8 positions match TRBD1. The germline CDR1 and CDR2 sequences are MGHRA and YSYEKL. Unmatched junction bases numbered 2, after V lost 1 base and J lost 3 bases. The CDR3 has 14 residues. The CDR3 protein is CASSQGQGFYEQYF. In DNA, the CDR3 is TGCGCCAGCAGCCAAGGACAGGGGTTCTACGAGCAGTACTTC.

The chain recombines TRBV19 with TRBJ1-1; D is unclear. The CDR3 totals 13 residues. Germline lookup yields CDR1 LNHDA and CDR2 SQIVND (reference sequence). V was shortened by 4 bases and J by 7 bases, with 13 bases between the two germline ends. As DNA, the CDR3 is TGTGCCAGTAGTACCGATGACATCTTTGAAGCTTTCTTT. This encodes CASSTDDIFEAFF.

The chain recombines TRBV6-2 or TRBV6-3 with TRBJ1-2; 8 positions agree with TRBD1. CDR1 is MNHEY, CDR2 SVGEGT, per germline. Trimming removed 5 bases from V and 4 bases from J; junction bases left unmatched: 6. The CDR3 covers 14 residues. The CDR3, as DNA: TGTGCCAGCAGTAGAACCGGGACAGGCTATGGCTACACCTTC. Translation: CASSRTGTGYGYTF.

This chain links TRBV6-1 with TRBJ2-1; 9 nucleotides match TRBD2. V trimming: 1 base; J trimming: 7 bases; junction bases outside the gene matches: 11. This CDR3 contains 17 residues. Germline CDR1 MNHNS, CDR2 SASEGT. The DNA of the CDR3 is TGTGCCAGCAGTGAAGGGGCGACTAGCGGAGGTGGGAATGAGCAGTTCTTC. Translated, it gives CASSEGATSGGGNEQFF.

The gene calls are TRBV2 and TRBJ2-3; 11 nucleotides agree with TRBD2. Germline loops: CDR1 SNHLY, CDR2 FYNNEI. CDR3 length: 15 amino acids. The trim removed 5 bases at V and 3 bases at J, leaving 4 bases unmatched. Written as DNA, the CDR3 is TGTGCCAGCAGTCCCATAGCGGGAGGGACAGATACGCAGTATTTT. Its translation is CASSPIAGGTDTQYF.

The genes are TRBV19 and TRBJ2-1; D may be TRBD2 (6 bases). The germline CDR1 and CDR2 sequences are LNHDA and SQIVND (reference sequence). V was shortened by 0 bases and J by 9 bases, with 12 bases between the two germline ends. The CDR3 loop spans 14 amino acids. CDR3 nucleotides: TGTGCCAGTAGTATAGATCGTAGTAGCGGTGAGCAGTTCTTC. Its protein is CASSIDRSSGEQFF.

The chain recombines TRBV11-2 with TRBJ2-7; no definite D call. V was shortened by 2 bases and J by 1 base, with 9 bases between the two germline ends. The CDR3 has 14 residues. Germline CDR1 SGHAT, CDR2 FQNNGV. Here the CDR3 reads CASSLTDGSYEQYF. CDR3 in DNA: TGTGCCAGCAGCTTAACAGACGGATCCTACGAGCAGTACTTC.

The V gene is TRBV9, the J gene TRBJ2-1; TRBD1 is a possible D gene (6 bases). Germline CDR1 and CDR2: SGDLS and YYNGEE. The CDR3 length is 15 residues. Trimming pared 3 bases from V and 3 bases from J, leaving 13 bases between. The CDR3 DNA follows: TGTGCCAGCAGCGAGGGACAAGTATACTACAATGAGCAGTTCTTC. This translates into CASSEGQVYYNEQFF.

This clone was detected a few times. V usage is TRBV2 and J usage is TRBJ1-2; 9 bases line up with TRBD1. This CDR3 region has 11 residues. Germline lookup yields CDR1 SNHLY and CDR2 FYNNEI. V lost 8 bases to trimming and J lost 6 bases; unmatched junction nucleotides: 1. CDR3 in DNA: TGTGCCAGCGGACAGGGGCATGGCTACACCTTC. It yields the protein CASGQGHGYTF.

CDR3 in DNA: TGTGCCAGCAGTGAACAGTTAACTAGCGACTACGAGCAGTACTTC. This sequence encodes CASSEQLTSDYEQYF. The chain uses TRBV6-1 and TRBJ2-7; 7 bases align to TRBD2. Unmatched junction bases numbered 7, after V lost 2 bases and J lost 3 bases. The CDR3 runs 15 residues. Germline loops: CDR1 MNHNS, CDR2 SASEGT.

The rearrangement uses TRBV5-1 and TRBJ2-6; D possibly corresponds to TRBD2 (5 bases). The CDR3 totals 16 residues. From germline, CDR1 is SGHRS and CDR2 YFSETQ. Trimming stripped 3 bases from V and 1 base from J, with 11 bases between. The DNA of the CDR3 is TGCGCCAGCAGCTACGAACGGGGTTCTGGGGCCAACGTCCTGACTTTC. Its protein product is CASSYERGSGANVLTF.